These 31 T cell receptor beta chains originate from one sample sequenced in a study of shared clonotypes between healthy human individuals. Assay: immunoSEQ multiplex PCR; the TCRdb copy retains only in-frame clones and omits some. The sample comprises some 2.3 million clones, approximately 95% of which are singletons, and 0.35% to 0.5% rests with the top ten. Sequencing used naive CD4+ T cells from PBMCs. Described subset: CD45RA+ positively selected. These receptors were collected from a man younger than 30 in good health. Some clones in this sample may be carry-over from other donors' samples.

This chain joins TRBV28 and TRBJ2-1; tentative D call: TRBD2 (5 bases). The length of the CDR3 is 12 residues. Germline CDR1 is MDHEN and CDR2 is SYDVKM. V was trimmed by 4 bases and J by 5 bases, leaving 6 bases between them. CDR3 in amino acids: CASSWTHNEQFF. The CDR3 DNA reads as TGTGCCAGCAGTTGGACTCACAATGAGCAGTTCTTC.

Concerning this clone itself: At the DNA level, this CDR3 is encoded by other sequences in the same sample as well. The chain employs TRBV28 and TRBJ2-7, with D uncertain. The V end was cut by 6 bases, the J end by 3 bases, with 9 bases between. This CDR3 has 12 amino acids. Germline V lookup: CDR1 MDHEN, CDR2 SYDVKM. This CDR3 reads CASSSVRYEQYF. As DNA, the CDR3 is TGTGCCAGCAGCTCGGTGCGCTACGAGCAGTACTTC.

V is TRBV15 and J is TRBJ2-2; no firm D call. This CDR3 has 15 residues. Germline-derived CDR1 and CDR2 are LNHNV and YYDKDF (reference sequence). Trimming removed 0 bases at V and 6 bases at J, with 11 bases between. The CDR3 spells CATSRDMQVSGELFF. CDR3 in DNA: TGTGCCACCAGCAGAGATATGCAGGTTTCCGGGGAGCTGTTTTTT. Together with reference TRBV15 and TRBJ2-2, the CDR3 gives the full variable domain: DAMVIQNPRYQVTQFGKPVTLSCSQTLNHNVMYWYQQKSSQAPKLLFHYYDKDFNNEADTPDNFQSRRPNTSFCFLDIRSPGLGDTAMYLCATSRDMQVSGELFFGEGSRLTVL.

With regard to this clone: At one end, the junction sequence differs from germline, possibly due to a read error. The CDR3 DNA is TGTGCCAGCAGCCCCGGGGACAGGGGATTCCACTTC. This sequence encodes CASSPGDRGFHF. The gene calls are TRBV7-9 and TRBJ1-2, with 10 bases aligning to TRBD1. Germline V gene data show CDR1 as SEHNR and CDR2 as FQNEAQ (reference sequence). The CDR3 has 12 amino acids.

The V and J genes are TRBV19 and TRBJ2-4, with D perhaps matching TRBD2 (6 bases). This CDR3 comprises 13 residues. The germline V gene has CDR1 LNHDA and CDR2 SQIVND (reference sequence). V lost 5 bases and J lost 8, with 13 bases in between. The DNA of the CDR3 is TGTGCCAGTAGTTTCGCGGGCGGGGACATTCAGTACTTC. This encodes CASSFAGGDIQYF.

CDR3 DNA: TGTGCCACCAGCAGAGTACCAGGGGCAACTAATGAAAAACTGTTTTTT. This gives the protein CATSRVPGATNEKLFF. V and J are TRBV15 and TRBJ1-4; perhaps TRBD1 as D (6 bases). From germline, CDR1 is LNHNV and CDR2 YYDKDF (reference sequence). Trimming removed 1 base at V and 0 bases at J, with 9 bases between. The CDR3 is 16 residues long. Full variable domain (missing parts from reference TRBV15 and TRBJ1-4): DAMVIQNPRYQVTQFGKPVTLSCSQTLNHNVMYWYQQKSSQAPKLLFHYYDKDFNNEADTPDNFQSRRPNTSFCFLDIRSPGLGDTAMYLCATSRVPGATNEKLFFGSGTQLSVL.

This chain connects TRBV9 to TRBJ1-4; D remains unclear. This CDR3 spans 13 amino acids. V was clipped by 4 bases and J by 7 bases, with 11 bases between them. Germline values: CDR1 SGDLS, CDR2 YYNGEE. The CDR3 bases are TGTGCCAGCAGCCGAGGAGGTATTGAAAAACTGTTTTTT. This sequence encodes CASSRGGIEKLFF.

This clone has a single count. The CDR3 sequence: CASSPAGQNTEAFF. The CDR3 DNA sequence: TGTGCCAGCAGCCCAGCGGGACAGAACACTGAAGCTTTCTTT. The chain carries TRBV9 and TRBJ1-1; weak D call: TRBD1 (6 bases). Germline CDR1 is SGDLS and CDR2 is YYNGEE. The CDR3 sequence is 14 residues long. V lost 4 bases to trimming and J lost 1 base, with 11 bases between them.

The rearrangement uses TRBV19 and TRBJ1-2; D not resolved. The V end lost 1 base, the J end lost 3 bases, and 9 bases lay between the germline ends. This CDR3 comprises 14 residues. CDR1 is LNHDA and CDR2 is SQIVND in the germline V gene (reference sequence). The chain's CDR3 is CASSIGGLDYGYTF. DNA for the CDR3: TGTGCCAGTAGTATAGGCGGGCTGGACTATGGCTACACCTTC.

The rearrangement uses TRBV28 and TRBJ1-3; 8 bases map to TRBD1. The V gene's germline CDR1 is MDHEN and CDR2 SYDVKM. The trim removed 6 bases at V and 4 bases at J, leaving 11 bases unmatched. CDR3 size: 16 residues. DNA for the CDR3: TGTGCCAGCAGGGAAAAACAGGGGGTGTCAGGAAACACCATATATTTT. This gives the protein CASREKQGVSGNTIYF.

The rearrangement joins TRBV6-1 to TRBJ2-7; 7 nucleotides align to TRBD2. CDR1 and CDR2 (germline): MNHNS, SASEGT. CDR3 length: 16 residues. The V gene end was trimmed by 0 bases and the J gene end by 2 bases; junction bases not matched to a gene: 7. CDR3 bases: TGTGCCAGCAGTGAAGCCCCTGGGGGAGGGCCCTACGAGCAGTACTTC. Residues: CASSEAPGGGPYEQYF.

The chain couples TRBV14 to TRBJ2-7; D is ambiguous. There are 18 residues in the CDR3. The germline CDR1 and CDR2 sequences are SGHDN and FVKESK. V gave up 4 bases and J gave up 0 bases, with 22 bases separating them. The CDR3 spells CASSPLAPFPNSSYEQYF. CDR3 nucleotide sequence: TGTGCCAGCAGCCCCCTCGCCCCCTTCCCAAACTCCTCCTACGAGCAGTACTTC. Looking up the rest from reference TRBV14 and TRBJ2-7 gives the full variable domain: EAGVTQFPSHSVIEKGQTVTLRCDPISGHDNLYWYRRVMGKEIKFLLHFVKESKQDESGMPNNRFLAERTGGTYSTLKVQPAELEDSGVYFCASSPLAPFPNSSYEQYFGPGTRLTVT.

In this sample, this clone turned up once. The CDR3 DNA reads as TGTGCCAGCAGTTCTACTAGCTTGAGCTCCTACGAGCAGTACTTC. It translates to CASSSTSLSSYEQYF. This rearrangement joins TRBV6-6 to TRBJ2-7, with D perhaps TRBD2 (6 bases). This CDR3 is built from 15 residues. Germline CDR1 is MNHNY and CDR2 is SVGAGI (reference sequence). Trimming removed 4 bases at V and 0 bases at J, with 13 bases between.

A single count supports this clone. V gene TRBV5-4 combines with J gene TRBJ2-1, with 11 positions matching TRBD1. This CDR3 region has 15 residues. Germline trimming cut 6 bases from V and 8 bases from J; bases unmatched to any gene: 10. Per the germline V gene, CDR1 is SGHNT and CDR2 is YYREEE (reference sequence). CDR3 region: CASTPRRTGGDEQFF. CDR3 DNA: TGTGCCAGCACCCCACGCAGGACAGGGGGCGATGAGCAGTTCTTC.

This clone has a single count. This chain links TRBV25-1 with TRBJ2-3; 8 bases are a match to TRBD1. The CDR3 is 15 residues long. Germline-derived CDR1 and CDR2 are MGHDK and SYGVNS. V was clipped by 4 bases and J by 5 bases; unmatched bases: 8. Here the CDR3 DNA reads TGTGCCAGCAGTGCCCTGGACAGGGATGGAGATACGCAGTATTTT. Translated: CASSALDRDGDTQYF.

As to this clone: The junction departs from germline at one end; a sequencing error may be responsible. The rearrangement joins TRBV5-1 to TRBJ2-1; 12 bases map to TRBD2. Germline values: CDR1 SGHRS, CDR2 YFSETQ. This CDR3 has 16 residues. CDR3 amino acids: CASSYLAGGTYNEQFF. For the CDR3, the DNA is TGTGCCAGCAGTTATCTAGCGGGAGGGACCTACAATGAGCAGTTCTTC.

The chain recombines TRBV5-1 with TRBJ1-4; D is ambiguous. V lost 2 bases and J lost 4, with 12 bases in between. CDR1 and CDR2 from the germline V gene are SGHRS and YFSETQ. The CDR3 sequence is 15 residues long. CDR3 amino acids: CASSFGEAYNEKLFF. The CDR3 DNA reads TGCGCCAGCAGCTTCGGGGAGGCCTATAATGAAAAACTGTTTTTT.

This chain uses TRBV5-1 with TRBJ1-1; TRBD1 agrees at 9 bases. This CDR3 contains 15 residues. CDR1 and CDR2 (germline): SGHRS, YFSETQ. J gave up 8 bases and V 0 bases, and 8 bases lay outside the gene matches. CDR3 amino acids: CASSLGPWTGVEAFF. The DNA for the CDR3 is TGCGCCAGCAGCTTGGGCCCTTGGACAGGGGTCGAAGCTTTCTTT.

The V gene is TRBV4-3, the J gene TRBJ1-2, with 7 nucleotides matching TRBD1. With V trimmed by 4 bases and J by 2 bases, 7 bases remained unmatched. This CDR3 comprises 15 residues. Germline CDR1 LGHNA, CDR2 YSLEER. CDR3 region: CASSPGTEKNYGYTF. For the CDR3, the DNA is TGCGCCAGCAGCCCGGGGACAGAAAAGAACTATGGCTACACCTTC.

The gene calls are TRBV5-1 and TRBJ2-2, with D tentatively TRBD2 (7 bases). Trimming took off 2 bases at V and 4 bases at J, with 12 bases between the two ends. This CDR3 has 15 amino acids. Germline V gives CDR1 SGHRS, CDR2 YFSETQ. The CDR3 region is CASSFGGRSTGELFF. The DNA of the CDR3 is TGCGCCAGCAGCTTCGGGGGGCGCAGCACCGGGGAGCTGTTTTTT.

This clone appeared once. Other DNA sequences within the sample encode an identical CDR3. The V and J genes are TRBV18 and TRBJ2-5; no reliable D call. From germline, CDR1 is KGHSH and CDR2 LQKENI. This CDR3 comprises 13 residues. The V and J ends lost 3 bases and 4 bases respectively, with 9 bases between them. The CDR3 here is CASSPPSSETQYF. The CDR3 nucleotides read TGTGCCAGCTCACCCCCAAGTTCAGAGACCCAGTACTTC.

The chain is built from TRBV6-1 and TRBJ2-2, with 11 bases aligning to TRBD2. Germline loops: CDR1 MNHNS, CDR2 SASEGT. The J segment lost 5 bases and the V segment lost 4 bases, leaving 9 bases of the junction unmatched. The CDR3 sequence is 17 residues long. CDR3 DNA sequence: TGTGCCAGCAGTGTGCAACTAGCGGGAGTCGGAACCGGGGAGCTGTTTTTT. It translates to CASSVQLAGVGTGELFF.

The chain employs TRBV28 and TRBJ2-1; the D is unclear. V was clipped by 4 bases and J by 10 bases, with 17 bases between them. This CDR3 has 14 amino acids. The germline V gene has CDR1 MDHEN and CDR2 SYDVKM. This CDR3 is CASSSTPPTREQFF. CDR3 bases: TGTGCCAGCAGTTCGACCCCCCCTACACGGGAGCAGTTCTTC.

The chain links TRBV6-6 to TRBJ2-5; D may match TRBD1 or TRBD2 (7 bases each). CDR1 and CDR2 from the germline V gene are MNHNY and SVGAGI (reference sequence). This CDR3 is built from 14 residues. With 5 bases removed from V and 2 bases from J, the gap between germline ends came to 12 bases. CDR3 sequence: CASSGAGQQETQYF. The CDR3 DNA follows: TGTGCCAGCAGTGGAGCGGGACAGCAAGAGACCCAGTACTTC.

The chain is built from TRBV11-2 and TRBJ1-3, with TRBD1 as a possible D gene (6 bases). V was trimmed by 8 bases and J by 4 bases, leaving 12 bases between them. Germline-derived CDR1 and CDR2 are SGHAT and FQNNGV. The CDR3 runs to 13 residues. This CDR3 is CASRVQGGNTIYF. CDR3 in DNA: TGTGCCAGCCGTGTACAGGGAGGAAACACCATATATTTT.

The chain has TRBV5-1 and TRBJ2-7; no clear D gene. CDR3 size: 15 residues. Trimming pared 4 bases from V and 1 base from J, leaving 15 bases between. Per the germline V gene, CDR1 is SGHRS and CDR2 is YFSETQ. In nucleotides, the CDR3 is TGCGCCAGCAGCACGGCCGGACCCCGTTCCTACGAGCAGTACTTC. As protein: CASSTAGPRSYEQYF.

The chain joins TRBV2 to TRBJ1-2; D gene uncertain. CDR1 is SNHLY and CDR2 is FYNNEI in the germline V gene. The CDR3 has 15 residues. V was shortened by 5 bases and J by 10 bases, with 23 bases between the two germline ends. This chain's CDR3 is CASSSYPLVPMSYTF. In nucleotides, the CDR3 is TGTGCCAGCAGTTCATACCCTCTGGTCCCTATGTCCTACACCTTC.

This rearrangement joins TRBV9 to TRBJ2-7; D remains ambiguous. The CDR3 has 15 residues. CDR1 SGDLS and CDR2 YYNGEE come from the germline V gene. Deletions cut 0 bases from V and 5 bases from J, with 15 bases between. CDR3 protein: CASSVGGRSTHEQYF. Written as DNA, the CDR3 is TGTGCCAGCAGCGTAGGCGGCAGAAGCACCCACGAGCAGTACTTC. Looking up the rest from reference TRBV9 and TRBJ2-7 gives the full variable domain: DSGVTQTPKHLITATGQRVTLRCSPRSGDLSVYWYQQSLDQGLQFLIQYYNGEERAKGNILERFSAQQFPDLHSELNLSSLELGDSALYFCASSVGGRSTHEQYFGPGTRLTVT.

This chain joins TRBV5-6 and TRBJ1-2, with a tentative D call TRBD1 (6 bases). Germline V gives CDR1 SGHDT, CDR2 YYEEEE. Trimming shortened V by 6 bases and J by 4 bases, and 16 bases separated the two germline ends. The CDR3 is made up of 14 amino acids. The CDR3 reads CASNDQGISYGYTF. Written as DNA, the CDR3 is TGTGCCAGCAACGACCAGGGGATAAGCTATGGCTACACCTTC.

The chain is built from TRBV28 and TRBJ2-5; D call uncertain. With 6 bases removed from V and 7 bases from J, the gap between germline ends came to 9 bases. Germline CDR1 is MDHEN and CDR2 is SYDVKM. This CDR3 contains 11 residues. The DNA of the CDR3 is TGTGCCAGCAGGTCCCGCGCGACCCAGTACTTC. It specifies CASRSRATQYF.

The chain combines TRBV9 with TRBJ2-5, with unresolved D. Per the germline V gene, CDR1 is SGDLS and CDR2 is YYNGEE. The CDR3 runs to 14 residues. V was trimmed by 5 bases and J by 5 bases, leaving 16 bases between them. This chain's CDR3 is CASSGSRFAETQYF. The CDR3 DNA is TGTGCCAGCAGTGGGTCGAGGTTTGCGGAGACCCAGTACTTC.